The 10 T cell receptor beta chains in this list originate from one sample, sequenced in a study of blood T cells in healthy people across ages. Combining a sample-barcoded 5' primer with a J-beta primer mix, a second PCR ran for about 7 to 11 cycles. TCRdb passed the 5' RACE reads through MiXCR, listing each CDR3 protein once. The sample shows around 800,000 distinct CDR3 sequences, 35% to 50% of them seen only once. Input material: blood. These receptors came from an older man in good health.

This chain joins TRBV20-1 and TRBJ2-4; 10 bases fit TRBD1. Germline CDR1 DFQATT, CDR2 SNEGSKA (reference sequence). The CDR3 is made up of 16 amino acids. After removal of 4 bases from V and 0 bases from J, the junction contained 6 bases not matched to a gene. In DNA, the CDR3 is TGCAGTGCTAAGGGGACAGGGGTTCTAGCCAAAAACATTCAGTACTTC. Encoded protein: CSAKGTGVLAKNIQYF.

This chain joins TRBV7-2 and TRBJ1-1; D is uncertain. CDR1 is SGHTA and CDR2 is FQGNSA in the germline V gene. The CDR3 extends over 12 amino acids. Trimming took 5 bases from V and 5 from J, leaving 9 bases between them. The CDR3 spells CASSPDATEAFF. DNA of the CDR3: TGTGCCAGCAGCCCTGACGCAACTGAAGCTTTCTTT.

This clonotype was recorded many times. The chain has TRBV28 and TRBJ2-1; 10 nucleotides match TRBD2. The V segment lost 5 bases and the J segment 6 bases; nucleotides outside the gene matches: 7. The length of the CDR3 is 15 residues. CDR1 is MDHEN, CDR2 SYDVKM, per germline. DNA of the CDR3: TGTGCCAGCAGTCCGAGACTAGCGGGCGTCAATGAGCAGTTCTTC. Encoded protein: CASSPRLAGVNEQFF.

This clonotype was found once. This may be a read error, as it is one base from a much larger clone. The V gene is TRBV7-9, the J gene TRBJ1-2; maybe TRBD1 (5 bases). Germline V gene data show CDR1 as SEHNR and CDR2 as FQNEAQ (reference sequence). V was clipped by 3 bases and J by 9 bases, with 5 bases between them. The length of the CDR3 is 10 residues. CDR3 in DNA: TGTGCCAGCAGCTTGGACAGCTACACCTTC. Its protein product is CASSLDSYTF. The variable domain in full, with the rest retrieved from reference TRBV7-9 and TRBJ1-2, is DTGVSQNPRHKITKRGQNVTFRCDPISEHNRLYWYRQTLGQGPEFLTYFQNEAQLEKSRLLSDRFSAERPKGSFSTLEIQRTEQGDSAMYLCASSLDSYTFGSGTRLTVV.

This sequence joins TRBV12-3 or TRBV12-4 and TRBJ2-7; D is undetermined. This CDR3 has 12 residues. Trimming took off 2 bases at V and 4 bases at J, with 6 bases between the two ends. This CDR3 reads CASSLPDYEQYF. The DNA for the CDR3 is TGTGCCAGCAGTTTACCCGATTACGAGCAGTACTTC.

This clonotype came up a few times. The chain employs TRBV3-1 and TRBJ2-1; 7 nucleotides line up with TRBD2. This CDR3 is built from 15 residues. Trimming took 4 bases from V and 1 from J; bases not matched to a gene: 4. The germline V gene encodes CDR1 LGHDT and CDR2 YNNKEL (reference sequence). CDR3 sequence: CASSRERGSYNEQFF. CDR3 sequence (DNA): TGTGCCAGCAGCCGAGAGCGGGGTTCCTACAATGAGCAGTTCTTC.

This sequence joins TRBV24-1 and TRBJ2-1; 12 bases match TRBD2. V lost 12 bases, J lost 12 bases, and 11 bases stayed unmatched. Germline CDR1 reads KGHDR; CDR2 reads SFDVKD. The CDR3 totals 13 residues. Here the CDR3 reads CASGLAGGHVQFF. The CDR3 DNA reads as TGTGCCTCTGGGCTAGCGGGAGGGCATGTGCAGTTCTTC.

The chain combines TRBV28 with TRBJ2-7, with 11 bases that match TRBD2. After removal of 6 bases from V and 6 bases from J, the junction contained 10 bases not matched to a gene. Germline CDR1 is MDHEN and CDR2 is SYDVKM. This CDR3 spans 15 amino acids. The CDR3 nucleotides are TGTGCCAGCAGACTACCTAGCGGGGGGCCATCCGAGCAGTACTTC. Translating gives CASRLPSGGPSEQYF.

This clonotype was recorded many times. This chain connects TRBV7-8 to TRBJ2-7; no clear D gene. The length of the CDR3 is 14 residues. Germline V lookup: CDR1 SGHVS, CDR2 FQNEAQ. Trimming left V 0 bases short and J 7 bases short, with 13 bases between. DNA for the CDR3: TGTGCCAGCAGCTTAGCGCATACGCTCGGGGAGCAGTACTTC. Translation gives CASSLAHTLGEQYF.

The chain recombines TRBV12-3 or TRBV12-4 with TRBJ2-5; 10 nucleotides align to TRBD2. V gave up 6 bases and J gave up 4 bases; unmatched junction bases: 2. The CDR3 is made up of 13 amino acids. CDR3 nucleotides: TGTGCCAGCAGAACTAGCGGGATAGAGACCCAGTACTTC. Translating it yields CASRTSGIETQYF.